This T cell receptor beta chain was sequenced during a study of shared clonotypes between healthy human individuals. Trimming took 0 bases from V and 6 from J; bases not matched to a gene: 9. This CDR3 spans 16 amino acids. Germline-derived CDR1 and CDR2 are SGDLS and YYNGEE. Some clones are missing from TCRdb's copy, which holds only in-frame ones; the method was immunoSEQ multiplex PCR. The data contain over a million clones, around 95% of them singletons. The sample consisted of naive CD4+ T cells sorted from blood. Subset of the sample: CD45RA+ positively selected. This sequence joins TRBV9 and TRBJ2-7; 10 bases are shared with TRBD2. This TCR derives from a man aged 25-45 years in good health. For the CDR3, the DNA is TGTGCCAGCAGCGTAGGGACCGGGACTAGCGACTCCGAGCAGTACTTC. As protein: CASSVGTGTSDSEQYF.